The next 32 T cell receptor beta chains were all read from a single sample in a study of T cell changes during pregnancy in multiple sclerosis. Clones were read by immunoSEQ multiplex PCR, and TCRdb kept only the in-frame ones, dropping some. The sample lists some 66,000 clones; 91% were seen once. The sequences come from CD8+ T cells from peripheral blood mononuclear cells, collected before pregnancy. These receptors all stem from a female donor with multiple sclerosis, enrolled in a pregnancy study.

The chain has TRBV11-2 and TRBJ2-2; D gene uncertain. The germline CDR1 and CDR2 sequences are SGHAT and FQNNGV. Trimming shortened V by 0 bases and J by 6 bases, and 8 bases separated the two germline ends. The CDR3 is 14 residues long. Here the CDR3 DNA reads TGTGCCAGCAGCTTAGATCAAGCGCCCGGGGAGCTGTTTTTT. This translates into CASSLDQAPGELFF.

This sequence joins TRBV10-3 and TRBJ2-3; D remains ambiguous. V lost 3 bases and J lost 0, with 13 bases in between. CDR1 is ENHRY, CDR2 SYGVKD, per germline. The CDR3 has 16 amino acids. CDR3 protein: CAISDPPRTSTDTQYF. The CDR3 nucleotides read TGTGCCATCAGTGACCCTCCTCGTACTAGCACAGATACGCAGTATTTT.

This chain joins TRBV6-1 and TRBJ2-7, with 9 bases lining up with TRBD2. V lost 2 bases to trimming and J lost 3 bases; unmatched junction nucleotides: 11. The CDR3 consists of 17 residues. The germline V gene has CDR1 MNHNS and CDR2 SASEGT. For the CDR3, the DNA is TGTGCCAGCAGTGAAACGAGGGGCGGGGGGGGGAACTACGAGCAGTACTTC. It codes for CASSETRGGGGNYEQYF.

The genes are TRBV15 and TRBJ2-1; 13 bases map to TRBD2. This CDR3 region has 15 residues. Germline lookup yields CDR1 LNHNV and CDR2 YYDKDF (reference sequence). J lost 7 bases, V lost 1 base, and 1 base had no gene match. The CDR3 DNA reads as TGTGCCACCAGCAGAGGGACTAGCGGGAGTAATGAGCAGTTCTTC. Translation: CATSRGTSGSNEQFF.

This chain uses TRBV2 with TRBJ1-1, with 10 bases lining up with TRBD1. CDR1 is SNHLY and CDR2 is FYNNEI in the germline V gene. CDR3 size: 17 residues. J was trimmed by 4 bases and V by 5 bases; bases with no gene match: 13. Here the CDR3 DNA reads TGTGCCAGCAGTTTTCCGGGACAGGGGTCCCACTCCACTGAAGCTTTCTTT. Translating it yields CASSFPGQGSHSTEAFF. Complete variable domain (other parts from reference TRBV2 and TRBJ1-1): EPEVTQTPSHQVTQMGQEVILRCVPISNHLYFYWYRQILGQKVEFLVSFYNNEISEKSEIFDDQFSVERPDGSNFTLKIRSTKLEDSAMYFCASSFPGQGSHSTEAFFGQGTRLTVV.

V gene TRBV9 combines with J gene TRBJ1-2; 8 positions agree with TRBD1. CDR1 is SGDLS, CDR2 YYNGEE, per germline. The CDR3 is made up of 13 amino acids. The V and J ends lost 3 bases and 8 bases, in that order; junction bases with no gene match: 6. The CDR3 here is CASSGTGGIGYTF. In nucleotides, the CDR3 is TGTGCCAGCAGCGGAACAGGGGGGATCGGCTACACCTTC.

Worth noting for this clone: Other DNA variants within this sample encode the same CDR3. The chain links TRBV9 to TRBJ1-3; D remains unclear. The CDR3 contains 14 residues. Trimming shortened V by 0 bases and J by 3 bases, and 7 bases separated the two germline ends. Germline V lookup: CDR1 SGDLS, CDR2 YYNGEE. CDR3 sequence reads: CASSVGSGGNTIYF. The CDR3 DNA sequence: TGTGCCAGCAGCGTAGGATCGGGTGGAAACACCATATATTTT.

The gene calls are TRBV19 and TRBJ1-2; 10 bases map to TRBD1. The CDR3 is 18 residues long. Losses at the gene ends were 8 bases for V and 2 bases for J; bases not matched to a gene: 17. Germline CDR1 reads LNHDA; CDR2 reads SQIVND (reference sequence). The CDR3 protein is CASSFLGTGVVENYGYTF. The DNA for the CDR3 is TGTGCCAGTTCCTTTCTTGGGACAGGGGTCGTTGAGAACTATGGCTACACCTTC.

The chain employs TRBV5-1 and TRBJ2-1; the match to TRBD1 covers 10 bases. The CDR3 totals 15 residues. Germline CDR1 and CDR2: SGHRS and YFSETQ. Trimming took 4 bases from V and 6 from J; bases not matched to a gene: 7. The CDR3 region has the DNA TGCGCCAGCAGCCCGGACAGGGGGGCCTCCAATGAGCAGTTCTTC. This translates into CASSPDRGASNEQFF.

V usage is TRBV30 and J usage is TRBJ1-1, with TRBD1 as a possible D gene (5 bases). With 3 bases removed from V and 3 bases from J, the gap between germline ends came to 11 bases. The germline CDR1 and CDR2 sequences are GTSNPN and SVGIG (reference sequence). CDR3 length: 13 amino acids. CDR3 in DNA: TGTGCCTGGAGCAGGGCGGGGTACACTGAAGCTTTCTTT. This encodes CAWSRAGYTEAFF. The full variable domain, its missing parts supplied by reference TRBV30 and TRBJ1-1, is SQTIHQWPATLVQPVGSPLSLECTVEGTSNPNLYWYRQAAGRGLQLLFYSVGIGQISSEVPQNLSASRPQDRQFILSSKKLLLSDSGFYLCAWSRAGYTEAFFGQGTRLTVV.

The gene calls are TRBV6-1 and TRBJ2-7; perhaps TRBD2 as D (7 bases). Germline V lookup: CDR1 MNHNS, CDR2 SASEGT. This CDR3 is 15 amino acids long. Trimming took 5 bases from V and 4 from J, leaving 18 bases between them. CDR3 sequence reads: CASSPSRGGTYEQYF. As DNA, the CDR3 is TGTGCCAGCAGTCCGTCAAGGGGGGGGACGTACGAGCAGTACTTC.

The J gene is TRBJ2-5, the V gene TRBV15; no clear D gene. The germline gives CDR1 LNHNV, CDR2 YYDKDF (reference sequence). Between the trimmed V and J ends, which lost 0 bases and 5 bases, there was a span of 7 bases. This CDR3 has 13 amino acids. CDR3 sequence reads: CATSRDGPETQYF. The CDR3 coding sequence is TGTGCCACCAGCAGAGATGGGCCGGAGACCCAGTACTTC.

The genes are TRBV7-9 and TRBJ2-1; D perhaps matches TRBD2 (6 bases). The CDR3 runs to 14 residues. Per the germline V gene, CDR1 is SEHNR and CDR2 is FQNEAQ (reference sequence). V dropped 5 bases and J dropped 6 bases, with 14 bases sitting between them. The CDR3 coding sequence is TGTGCCAGCAGCACACCCGGGAGCGGCAATGAGCAGTTCTTC. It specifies CASSTPGSGNEQFF.

CDR3 nucleotides: TGTGCCAGCAGAACCGGGACAGGGGCCTACAATGAGCAGTTCTTC. It translates to CASRTGTGAYNEQFF. The chain joins TRBV13 to TRBJ2-1, with 10 bases fitting TRBD1. From germline, CDR1 is PRHDT and CDR2 FYEKMQ (reference sequence). There are 15 residues in the CDR3. Trimming cost V 6 bases and J 2 bases; bases outside gene matches: 4.

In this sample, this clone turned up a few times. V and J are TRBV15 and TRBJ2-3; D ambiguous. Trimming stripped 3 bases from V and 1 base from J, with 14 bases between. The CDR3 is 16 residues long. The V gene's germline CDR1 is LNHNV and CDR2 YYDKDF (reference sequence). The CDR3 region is CATSRKRLFGTDTQYF. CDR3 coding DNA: TGTGCCACCAGCAGGAAGAGATTGTTCGGCACAGATACGCAGTATTTT.

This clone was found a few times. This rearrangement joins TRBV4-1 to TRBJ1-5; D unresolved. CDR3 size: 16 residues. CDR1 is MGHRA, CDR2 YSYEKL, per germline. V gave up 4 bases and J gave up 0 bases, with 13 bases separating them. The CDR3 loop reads CASSRTSSYSNQPQHF. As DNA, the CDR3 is TGCGCCAGCAGCCGAACGTCGTCCTATAGCAATCAGCCCCAGCATTTT.

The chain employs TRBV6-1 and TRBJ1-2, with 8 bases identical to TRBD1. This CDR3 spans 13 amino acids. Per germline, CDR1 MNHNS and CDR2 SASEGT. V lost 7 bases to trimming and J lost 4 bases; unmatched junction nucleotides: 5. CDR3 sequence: CASMPGQAYGYTF. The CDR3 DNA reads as TGTGCCAGCATGCCGGGACAGGCCTATGGCTACACCTTC.

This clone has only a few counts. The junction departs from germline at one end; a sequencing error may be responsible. CDR3 sequence reads: CSASWDRF. DNA for the CDR3: TGCAGTGCTAGTTGGGACAGGTTC. The chain joins TRBV20-1 to TRBJ1-2, with 8 nucleotides matching TRBD1. Germline lookup yields CDR1 DFQATT and CDR2 SNEGSKA (reference sequence). The CDR3 extends over 8 amino acids.

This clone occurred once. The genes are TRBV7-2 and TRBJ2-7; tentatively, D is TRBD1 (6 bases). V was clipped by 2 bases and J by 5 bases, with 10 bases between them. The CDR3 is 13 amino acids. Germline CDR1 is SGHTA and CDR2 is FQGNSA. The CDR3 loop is CASSLFGTNEQYF. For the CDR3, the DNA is TGTGCCAGCAGCTTATTCGGGACAAACGAGCAGTACTTC. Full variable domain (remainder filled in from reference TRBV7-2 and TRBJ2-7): GAGVSQSPSNKVTEKGKDVELRCDPISGHTALYWYRQSLGQGLEFLIYFQGNSAPDKSGLPSDRFSAERTGGSVSTLTIQRTQQEDSAVYLCASSLFGTNEQYFGPGTRLTVT.

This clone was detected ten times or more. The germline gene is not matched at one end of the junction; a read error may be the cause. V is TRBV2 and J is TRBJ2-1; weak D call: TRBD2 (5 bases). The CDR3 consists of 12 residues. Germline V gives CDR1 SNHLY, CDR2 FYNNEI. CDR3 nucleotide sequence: TGTGCCAGCAGCAAGACTGGGGTCGAAGCGGTCTTC. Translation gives CASSKTGVEAVF.

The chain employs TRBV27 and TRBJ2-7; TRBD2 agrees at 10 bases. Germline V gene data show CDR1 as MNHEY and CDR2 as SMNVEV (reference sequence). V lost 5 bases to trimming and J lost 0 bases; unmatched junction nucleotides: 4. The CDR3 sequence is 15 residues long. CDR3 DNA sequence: TGTGCCAGCAGTGTTAGCGGGGGGCTCTCCTACGAGCAGTACTTC. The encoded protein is CASSVSGGLSYEQYF.

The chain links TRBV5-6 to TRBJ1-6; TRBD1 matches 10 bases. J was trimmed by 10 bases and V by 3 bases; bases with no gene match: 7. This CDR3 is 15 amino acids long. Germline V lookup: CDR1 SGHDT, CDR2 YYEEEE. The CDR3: CASSYGTGEVSPLHF. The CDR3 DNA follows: TGTGCCAGCAGCTACGGGACAGGGGAGGTGTCACCCCTCCACTTT.

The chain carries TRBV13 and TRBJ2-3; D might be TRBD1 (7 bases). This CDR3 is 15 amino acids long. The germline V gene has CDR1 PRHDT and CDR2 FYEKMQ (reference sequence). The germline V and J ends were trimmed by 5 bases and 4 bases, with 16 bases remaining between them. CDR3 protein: CASSPGGWLADTQYF. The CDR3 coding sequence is TGTGCCAGCAGCCCAGGGGGGTGGTTGGCAGATACGCAGTATTTT.

CDR3 region: CASSITGLARGHTDTQYF. CDR3 in DNA: TGTGCCAGCAGTATTACGGGACTAGCGAGGGGACACACAGATACGCAGTATTTT. The chain uses TRBV2 and TRBJ2-3; TRBD2 agrees at 10 bases. Per germline, CDR1 SNHLY and CDR2 FYNNEI. The trim removed 5 bases at V and 2 bases at J, leaving 13 bases unmatched. This CDR3 contains 18 residues. The full variable domain, completed using reference TRBV2 and TRBJ2-3, is EPEVTQTPSHQVTQMGQEVILRCVPISNHLYFYWYRQILGQKVEFLVSFYNNEISEKSEIFDDQFSVERPDGSNFTLKIRSTKLEDSAMYFCASSITGLARGHTDTQYFGPGTRLTVL.

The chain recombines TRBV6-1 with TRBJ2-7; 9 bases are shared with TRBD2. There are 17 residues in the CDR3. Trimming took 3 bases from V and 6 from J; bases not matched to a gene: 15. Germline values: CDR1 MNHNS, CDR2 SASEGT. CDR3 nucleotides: TGTGCCAGCAGTGAGAGGGCGGGGGGGCGGTATTTAAGCGAGCAGTACTTC. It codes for CASSERAGGRYLSEQYF.

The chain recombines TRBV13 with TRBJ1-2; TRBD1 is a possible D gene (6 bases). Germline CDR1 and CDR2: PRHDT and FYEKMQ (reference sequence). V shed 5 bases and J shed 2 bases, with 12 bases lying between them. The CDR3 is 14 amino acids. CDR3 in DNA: TGTGCCAGCAGCACCTCGGACAGCAACTATGGCTACACCTTC. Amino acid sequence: CASSTSDSNYGYTF. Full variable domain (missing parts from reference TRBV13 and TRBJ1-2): AAGVIQSPRHLIKEKRETATLKCYPIPRHDTVYWYQQGPGQDPQFLISFYEKMQSDKGSIPDRFSAQQFSDYHSELNMSSLELGDSALYFCASSTSDSNYGYTFGSGTRLTVV.

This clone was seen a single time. Here the CDR3 DNA reads TGTGCCAGCAGCCTGGCCGGACAGGTTTACAATCAGCCCCAGCATTTT. This codes for CASSLAGQVYNQPQHF. The chain employs TRBV9 and TRBJ1-5, with 7 bases matching TRBD1. V lost 4 bases, J lost 3 bases, and 10 bases stayed unmatched. The V gene's germline CDR1 is SGDLS and CDR2 YYNGEE. The CDR3 has 16 residues.

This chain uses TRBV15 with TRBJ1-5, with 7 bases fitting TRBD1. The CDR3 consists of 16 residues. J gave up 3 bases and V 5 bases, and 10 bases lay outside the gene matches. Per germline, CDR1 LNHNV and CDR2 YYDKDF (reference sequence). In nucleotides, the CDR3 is TGTGCCACCAGCTCCACGTCGACAGGGTACAATCAGCCCCAGCATTTT. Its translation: CATSSTSTGYNQPQHF.

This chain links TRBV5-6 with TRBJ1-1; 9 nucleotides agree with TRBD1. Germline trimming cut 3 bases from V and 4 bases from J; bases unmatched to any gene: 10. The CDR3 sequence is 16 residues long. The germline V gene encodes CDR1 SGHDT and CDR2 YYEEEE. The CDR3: CASSWGTGQGFTEAFF. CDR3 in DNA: TGTGCCAGCAGCTGGGGGACAGGGCAAGGGTTCACTGAAGCTTTCTTT.

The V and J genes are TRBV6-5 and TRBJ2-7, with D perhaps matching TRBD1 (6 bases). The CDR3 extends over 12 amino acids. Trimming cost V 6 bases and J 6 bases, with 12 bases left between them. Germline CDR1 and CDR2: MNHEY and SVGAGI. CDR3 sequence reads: CASRSGVFEQYF. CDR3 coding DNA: TGTGCCAGCAGATCAGGGGTATTCGAGCAGTACTTC.

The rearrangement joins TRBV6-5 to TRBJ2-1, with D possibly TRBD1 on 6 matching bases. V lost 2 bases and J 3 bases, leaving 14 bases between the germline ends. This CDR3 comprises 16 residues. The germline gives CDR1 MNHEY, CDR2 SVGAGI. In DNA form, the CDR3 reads TGTGCCAGCAGTTACGGGACACGTACCCACTACAATGAGCAGTTCTTC. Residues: CASSYGTRTHYNEQFF.

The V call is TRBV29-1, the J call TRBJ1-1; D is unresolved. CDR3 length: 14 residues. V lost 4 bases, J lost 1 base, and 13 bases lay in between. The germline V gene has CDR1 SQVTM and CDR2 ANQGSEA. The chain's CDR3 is CSVGWVEGNTEAFF. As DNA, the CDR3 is TGCAGCGTTGGGTGGGTGGAGGGGAACACTGAAGCTTTCTTT.